The rows below give T cell receptor beta chains drawn from one sample of a study of blood T cell repertoires in COVID-19. The method was immunoSEQ multiplex PCR; TCRdb's version includes in-frame clones alone and lacks a portion of them. The sample contains over 250,000 clones, 88% of which appear only once. The sequenced sample was peripheral blood. These receptors were obtained from a woman between 65 and 79 years old with COVID-19, enrolled during active disease. The CDR3 runs from the conserved cysteine through the conserved F or W. Fields, in order: CDR3 DNA, CDR3 protein, V gene, J gene, CDR3 length, clone size, D gene. The D gene is left open where the match is weak. A clone size is listed for some rows: how often the clone was seen (once, few, many), or a class if it is expanded.

CDR3nt: TGTGCCAGCAGTTACAAGGCAGGGGATTTCTATGGCTACACCTTC
CDR3aa: CASSYKAGDFYGYTF
v_gene: TRBV6-5
j_gene: TRBJ1-2
len: 15
abundance: .
d_gene: .

CDR3nt: TGTGCCAGCACAGGACTCCGGGATCAGCCCCAGCATTTT
CDR3aa: CASTGLRDQPQHF
v_gene: TRBV2
j_gene: TRBJ1-5
len: 13
abundance: few
d_gene: .

CDR3nt: TGTGCCAGCAGCTTCTGGGACAGGGAGGGATCACCCCTCCACTTT
CDR3aa: CASSFWDREGSPLHF
v_gene: TRBV11-2
j_gene: TRBJ1-6
len: 15
abundance: .
d_gene: TRBD1

CDR3nt: TGTGCCAGCAGCACTGGGACAGGCACTTATGGCTACACCTTC
CDR3aa: CASSTGTGTYGYTF
v_gene: TRBV28
j_gene: TRBJ1-2
len: 14
abundance: .
d_gene: TRBD1

CDR3nt: TGTGCCAGCAGTTTCCACAGGGGGCGCGTGTACGAGCAGTACTTC
CDR3aa: CASSFHRGRVYEQYF
v_gene: TRBV27
j_gene: TRBJ2-7
len: 15
abundance: .
d_gene: TRBD1

CDR3nt: TGTGCCACCAGTGCCCCTACTCCGGGACTACAAAACAATGAGCAGTTCTTC
CDR3aa: CATSAPTPGLQNNEQFF
v_gene: TRBV24-1
j_gene: TRBJ2-1
len: 17
abundance: .
d_gene: TRBD2

CDR3nt: TGTGCCACCTCAGGGTCTGGTCAGCCCCAGCATTTT
CDR3aa: CATSGSGQPQHF
v_gene: TRBV24-1
j_gene: TRBJ1-5
len: 12
abundance: .
d_gene: .

CDR3nt: TGTGCCTGGGCAGGTGCTGGCTACACCTTC
CDR3aa: CAWAGAGYTF
v_gene: TRBV30
j_gene: TRBJ1-2
len: 10
abundance: .
d_gene: .

CDR3nt: TGTGCCTGGCGGCCGGGACTGACCACCGGGGAGCTGTTTTTT
CDR3aa: CAWRPGLTTGELFF
v_gene: TRBV30
j_gene: TRBJ2-2
len: 14
abundance: .
d_gene: .

CDR3nt: TGCGCCAGCAGCACCGGACAGGGTTTGCCAGAGACCCAGTACTTC
CDR3aa: CASSTGQGLPETQYF
v_gene: TRBV5-1
j_gene: TRBJ2-5
len: 15
abundance: once
d_gene: TRBD1

CDR3nt: TGTGCCAGCAGCCCCACCCTTTACGGCACTGAAGCTTTCTTT
CDR3aa: CASSPTLYGTEAFF
v_gene: TRBV6-6
j_gene: TRBJ1-1
len: 14
abundance: once
d_gene: .